This TCR beta chain was recorded in a study of blood T cell repertoires in COVID-19. Study background: PBMCs, B-cell-depleted T cells, or T cells provided the cDNA or gDNA that made up the material.

Original analysis: Amplification of reference gene primers provided the estimated nucleated cell counts. Some clones are missing from TCRdb's copy, which holds only in-frame ones; the method was immunoSEQ multiplex PCR. Clonal size and the V and J genes are those of that table, whereas D and trimming came from the DNA. The sample shows approximately 280,000 clones, 80% to 90% of them seen only once. Between the trimmed V and J ends, which lost 1 base and 3 bases, there was a span of 10 bases. Germline CDR1 and CDR2: SNHLY and FYNNEI. The CDR3 length is 15 residues. Material for sequencing was peripheral blood. The chain joins TRBV2 to TRBJ2-1, with TRBD1 as a possible D gene (5 bases). The sequence derives from a woman between 65 and 79 years old with acute or convalescent COVID-19. Here the CDR3 reads CASSEDRPYYNEQFF. For the CDR3, the DNA is TGTGCCAGCAGTGAAGACAGGCCCTACTACAATGAGCAGTTCTTC.